This TCR beta chain emerged from a study of blood T cells in healthy people across ages (dated by TCRdb to between 2015 and 2016). For context, the study as a whole: In model experiments, template switching captured about one uniquely barcoded TCR beta cDNA molecule for every two T cells. Donors were grouped into four age groups: young (average 16 years), middle-aged (roughly 40), aged (around 60) and long-lived (about 90). Two additional independent replicas of 1 million unique cDNA reads from the same blood draw were analyzed for two donors (one aged 18 to 29 and one aged 80 or older). Using deep sequencing normalized with unique cDNA molecular identifiers, the study measured how TCR beta repertoire diversity changes with age. To avoid experimental bias, donors of different ages were randomly spread across the sequencing lanes.

Libraries came from 5' RACE. The instrument was an Illumina HiSeq 2500. The second PCR ran for roughly 7 to 12 cycles and used a J-beta primer mix along with a sample-barcoded 5' primer. A unique molecular identifier was introduced onto each TCR beta cDNA molecule by a template-switch 5' adaptor carrying 12 random nucleotides. At least 2.5 million CDR3-containing paired-end reads were obtained from each sample. The Mint cDNA synthesis kit, primed by a TRBC-specific oligonucleotide, was used to synthesize first-strand cDNA from all RNA. Following uracil-DNA glycosylase treatment, a first 18-cycle PCR with universal primers M1SS and BC2_uni_R was performed on all cDNA. From the authors' description of their analysis: Each sample was normalized by randomly selecting 1 million high-quality reads, each carrying a distinct molecular identifier. Instead of being binned into consensus sequences, reads that shared molecular identifiers were thrown out. MiTCR, run with a Q25 quality threshold and the strictest error-elimination algorithm, handled CDR3 identification, clonotype clustering and error correction. A nonparametric unseen species model with Euler transformation was used to estimate lower-bound total TCR beta diversity. TCRdb reworked the public reads: Q25 trimming with fastp, MiXCR clone assembly, productive beta chains retained. When rows share a CDR3 protein, they turn into one entry using the most common DNA and genes. The authors' filters were not applied to this entry. In all, the sample holds 800,000 or so distinct CDR3 sequences, and about 46% of those were seen once. The top ten constitute 15% to 20% of the sample.

Systemically healthy Caucasian individuals from Russia, 35 to 50 in total and aged about 6 to 100 years, were included as donors. Each donor gave about 10 milliliters of peripheral blood, drawn into EDTA-treated Vacutainer tubes. Ficoll-Paque density-gradient centrifugation was used to isolate PBMCs, with at least 7 million per sample. Trizol reagent was used to extract total RNA from PBMCs, with at least 5.5 micrograms per sample. For every donor, flow cytometry on a PBMC aliquot measured the percentage of naive CD45RAhigh/CD27high T cells. Points the paper makes about the study in general: Compared with the aged group, the long-lived group had more naive CD4+ T cells, fewer expanded clones and increased TCR diversity, suggesting age selection. Estimates of total diversity based on one million sequenced T cells were regarded as lower bounds and as underestimates. Because profiling used bulk unsorted PBMCs, naive and antigen-experienced compartments could not be compared conclusively. Because the CMV infection status of the donors was unknown, age-related changes in expanded clonotypes may potentially have been confounded. As age increased, observed TCR beta diversity per million T cells dropped in a roughly linear way, and a significant reduction was already evident by age roughly 36. The percentage of naive T cells measured by flow cytometry correlated strongly with observed TCR beta diversity.

On this clonotype: The specificity of this receptor is unknown. Per-nucleotide qualities are absent, and no much larger clonotype sits a single base away.

The sequenced sample consisted of blood. This receptor was identified in a man older than 75 in good health.

The nucleotide sequence is TGTGCCAGCCAAGACCCCCATCAGCCCCAGCATTTT. Its translation reads: CASQDPHQPQHF. Recombination linked TRBV12-3 or TRBV12-4 to TRBJ1-5, with the D gene call left open. V is cut by 8 bases and J by 5 bases, and the space between the germline ends is 10 bases. Inclusive of the bounding cysteine and phenylalanine, the CDR3 is 12 residues long. Kept here is only the CDR3 DNA, which spans 36 bases and is read in frame from base 1.